Listed here are 8 T cell receptor beta chains from one sample, sequenced in a study of blood T cell repertoires in COVID-19. The protocol was immunoSEQ multiplex PCR, while the TCRdb copy is restricted to in-frame clones and leaves out a portion. There are hundreds of thousands of clones in the sample; 70% to 90% occur only once, and around 0.78% lies in the top ten. The specimen was peripheral blood. The receptors originated from a woman between 25 and 40 years old with acute or convalescent COVID-19.

The chain couples TRBV10-1 to TRBJ2-2; the match to TRBD2 covers 10 bases. J was trimmed by 3 bases and V by 2 bases; bases with no gene match: 0. Germline V gene data show CDR1 as WNHNN and CDR2 as SYGVQD (reference sequence). The length of the CDR3 is 15 residues. CDR3 protein: CASSETSGDTGELFF. The CDR3 DNA reads as TGCGCCAGCAGTGAGACTAGCGGGGACACCGGGGAGCTGTTTTTT.

The gene calls are TRBV7-6 and TRBJ2-3; D call uncertain. This CDR3 comprises 15 residues. Trimming removed 3 bases at V and 0 bases at J, with 10 bases between. Germline assignment: CDR1 SGHVS and CDR2 FNYEAQ. CDR3 protein: CASSFLPSSTDTQYF. CDR3 DNA sequence: TGTGCCAGCAGCTTTCTCCCTTCTAGCACAGATACGCAGTATTTT.

The CDR3 protein is CASSSWTGKETQYF. CDR3 in DNA: TGTGCCAGCAGTTCCTGGACAGGGAAAGAGACCCAGTACTTC. This chain joins TRBV27 and TRBJ2-5; 8 positions match TRBD1. This CDR3 is 14 amino acids long. Germline V gene lookup returns CDR1 MNHEY and CDR2 SMNVEV (reference sequence). V was pared by 4 bases and J by 3 bases, with 4 bases of the junction left unmatched.

This chain connects TRBV18 to TRBJ1-2, with 8 positions matching TRBD1. The CDR3 sequence is 16 residues long. J gave up 5 bases and V 3 bases, and 11 bases lay outside the gene matches. Germline V CDR1 and CDR2: KGHSH, LQKENI. This CDR3 is CASSPQIQGAGYGYTF. CDR3 nucleotide sequence: TGTGCCAGCTCACCGCAGATTCAGGGGGCGGGATATGGCTACACCTTC.

The CDR3 coding sequence is TGCAGCGTTGAAAGCCGTTTAATGTTCTGCAAACTGTTTTTT. Translating it yields CSVESRLMFCKLFF. The V and J genes are TRBV29-1 and TRBJ1-4; no clear D. The V gene's germline CDR1 is SQVTM and CDR2 ANQGSEA. V lost 2 bases, J lost 11 bases, and 18 bases lay in between. The CDR3 has 14 amino acids.

The chain carries TRBV2 and TRBJ1-1; TRBD1 matches 8 bases. Germline V gives CDR1 SNHLY, CDR2 FYNNEI. This CDR3 is 16 amino acids long. J was trimmed by 5 bases and V by 2 bases; bases with no gene match: 10. This CDR3 reads CASSEPPWTGRTEAFF. For the CDR3, the DNA is TGTGCCAGCAGTGAACCCCCCTGGACAGGGAGGACTGAAGCTTTCTTT.

The chain links TRBV5-1 to TRBJ2-5, with D possibly matching TRBD1 (6 bases). Germline loops: CDR1 SGHRS, CDR2 YFSETQ. This CDR3 is built from 13 residues. V lost 3 bases and J 2 bases, leaving 8 bases between the germline ends. The CDR3 here is CASSSTGQETQYF. The CDR3 DNA sequence: TGCGCCAGCAGCTCGACAGGACAAGAGACCCAGTACTTC.

The gene calls are TRBV24-1 and TRBJ1-2; D not resolved. Trimming pared 6 bases from V and 6 bases from J, leaving 13 bases between. The CDR3 extends over 13 amino acids. CDR1 is KGHDR, CDR2 SFDVKD, per germline. The CDR3, as DNA: TGTGCCACCAGTCCCGGGAATGGAAATGGCTACACCTTC. Its translation is CATSPGNGNGYTF.